This section outlines one T cell receptor (beta chain) sequence together with its context. V lost 2 bases to trimming and J lost 3 bases, with 7 bases between them. The CDR3 runs 13 residues. Germline-derived CDR1 and CDR2 are MNHNY and SVGAGI (reference sequence). The data were obtained in a study of blood T cell repertoires in COVID-19. Study summary: Material from acute and convalescent COVID-19 was sourced from the United States, Italy and Spain.

The data were produced by immunoSEQ multiplex PCR, yet TCRdb's version contains in-frame clones alone and is incomplete. The sample includes about 380,000 clones, approximately 90% seen only once; the top ten take 1.2%. Donors were grouped by their self-reported clinical history. V usage is TRBV6-6 and J usage is TRBJ1-2; TRBD1 is a possible D gene (5 bases). The TCR sequence derives from a woman aged 18-29 years who had recovered from COVID-19. Sequenced: PBMCs or T cells enriched from blood (not recorded which). The CDR3 sequence: CASSYGDYYGYTF. The CDR3 DNA follows: TGTGCCAGCAGTTACGGGGACTACTATGGCTACACCTTC.